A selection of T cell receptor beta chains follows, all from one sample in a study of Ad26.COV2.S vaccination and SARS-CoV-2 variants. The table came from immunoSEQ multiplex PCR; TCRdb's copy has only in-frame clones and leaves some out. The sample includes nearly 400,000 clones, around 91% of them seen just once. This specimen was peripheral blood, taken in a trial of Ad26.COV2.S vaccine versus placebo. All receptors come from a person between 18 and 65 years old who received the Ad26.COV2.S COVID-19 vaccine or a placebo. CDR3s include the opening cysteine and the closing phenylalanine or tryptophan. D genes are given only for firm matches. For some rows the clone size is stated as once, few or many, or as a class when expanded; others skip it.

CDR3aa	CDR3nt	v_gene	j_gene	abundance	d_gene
CASSFSLAGNEQFF	TGTGCCAGCAGCTTTAGTCTAGCGGGTAATGAGCAGTTCTTC	TRBV11-2	TRBJ2-1	many	TRBD2
CASSVGAGGRYEQYF	TGTGCCAGCAGCGTAGGGGCAGGCGGCCGCTACGAGCAGTACTTC	TRBV9	TRBJ2-7	.	.
CASSQEPGPGRPQHF	TGTGCCAGCAGCCAAGAACCAGGGCCCGGGAGGCCCCAGCATTTT	TRBV4-2	TRBJ1-5	.	.
CASSLLSSLTGELFF	TGTGCCAGCAGCTTATTGTCTAGCCTTACCGGGGAGCTGTTTTTT	TRBV7-2	TRBJ2-2	.	.
CASSVATLPGGEQFF	TGTGCCAGCAGCGTAGCTACACTTCCAGGGGGTGAGCAGTTCTTC	TRBV9	TRBJ2-1	.	TRBD1
CASSQVMGIGGSDTQYF	TGTGCCAGCAGCCAAGTTATGGGGATCGGGGGGTCAGATACGCAGTATTTT	TRBV3-1/TRBV3-2	TRBJ2-3	.	TRBD2
CASSPASSYEQYF	TGTGCCAGCAGCCCCGCTAGCTCCTACGAGCAGTACTTC	TRBV13	TRBJ2-7	.	.
CASSLVRADNYGYTF	TGCGCCAGCAGCTTGGTTAGGGCGGATAACTATGGCTACACCTTC	TRBV5-1	TRBJ1-2	.	.
CASSFTPVGTQYF	TGCGCCAGCAGCTTCACCCCCGTGGGTACGCAGTATTTT	TRBV5-1	TRBJ2-3	once	.
CATSGGTPRSETQYF	TGTGCCACCAGCGGAGGGACACCACGGTCGGAGACCCAGTACTTC	TRBV15	TRBJ2-5	.	.
CSVEGTGNTEAFF	TGCAGCGTTGAAGGGACAGGAAACACTGAAGCTTTCTTT	TRBV29-1	TRBJ1-1	.	TRBD1
CASSLSALPGLGWAYNEQFF	TGTGCCAGCAGTTTATCAGCCTTACCGGGACTAGGTTGGGCCTACAATGAGCAGTTCTTC	TRBV27	TRBJ2-1	.	TRBD2
CASSFQAYEQYF	TGTGCCAGCAGCTTCCAGGCCTACGAGCAGTACTTC	TRBV5-6	TRBJ2-7	.	.
CASGGPNIQYF	TGTGCCAGCGGCGGACCAAACATTCAGTACTTC	TRBV7-2	TRBJ2-4	.	.
CASSSFGLAGARTDTQYF	TGTGCCAGCAGCTCCTTCGGACTAGCGGGAGCAAGAACGGATACGCAGTATTTT	TRBV5-6	TRBJ2-3	.	TRBD2
CASSNGQGSGTEAFF	TGCGCCAGCAGCAACGGACAGGGTTCGGGCACTGAAGCTTTCTTT	TRBV5-1	TRBJ1-1	.	TRBD1
CASSVLGVNTGELFF	TGTGCCAGCAGCGTCTTGGGGGTGAACACCGGGGAGCTGTTTTTT	TRBV9	TRBJ2-2	.	.
CASSLVVGTETEAFF	TGTGCCAGCAGCTTGGTAGTCGGGACAGAGACTGAAGCTTTCTTT	TRBV5-4	TRBJ1-1	.	TRBD1
CASSLYGTGDQPQHF	TGCGCCAGCAGCTTGTATGGGACAGGGGACCAGCCCCAGCATTTT	TRBV5-1	TRBJ1-5	.	TRBD1
CASSFRADTEAFF	TGCGCCAGCAGCTTCAGGGCCGACACTGAAGCTTTCTTT	TRBV5-1	TRBJ1-1	.	.
CASSLTGSEAFF	TGCGCCAGCAGCTTGACAGGGTCTGAAGCTTTCTTT	TRBV5-1	TRBJ1-1	.	.
CASSQRGTYEQYF	TGTGCCAGCAGCCAACGGGGCACCTACGAGCAGTACTTC	TRBV3-1/TRBV3-2	TRBJ2-7	.	.